The 18 T cell receptor beta chains given below trace back to one sample, sequenced in a study of control samples from healthy donors and cancer patients. Sequencing used immunoSEQ multiplex PCR; TCRdb keeps in-frame clones, though not all of them. The sample shows around 140,000 clones, approximately 92% of them seen only once. Input material: blood. These receptors came from a woman aged 45-60 years in good health.

The chain couples TRBV28 to TRBJ1-1; D unclear. V shed 3 bases and J shed 1 base, with 6 bases lying between them. The germline V gene encodes CDR1 MDHEN and CDR2 SYDVKM. CDR3 length equals 13 residues. The CDR3, as DNA: TGTGCCAGCAGTTTCCCAGGGAACACTGAAGCTTTCTTT. Translation: CASSFPGNTEAFF.

The DNA for the CDR3 is TGTGCCAGCAGCGAACGGACAGGGAGTTCACCCCTCCACTTT. Protein product: CASSERTGSSPLHF. The chain uses TRBV9 and TRBJ1-6, with TRBD1 matching 8 bases. V lost 3 bases to trimming and J lost 9 bases; unmatched junction nucleotides: 5. The CDR3 extends over 14 amino acids. CDR1 and CDR2 from the germline V gene are SGDLS and YYNGEE. The entire variable domain, with the rest obtained from reference TRBV9 and TRBJ1-6, is as follows: DSGVTQTPKHLITATGQRVTLRCSPRSGDLSVYWYQQSLDQGLQFLIQYYNGEERAKGNILERFSAQQFPDLHSELNLSSLELGDSALYFCASSERTGSSPLHFGNGTRLTVT.

The chain carries TRBV5-4 and TRBJ2-4; tentatively, D is TRBD2 (5 bases). The V end lost 4 bases, the J end lost 8 bases, and 16 bases lay between the germline ends. The CDR3 consists of 14 residues. Germline CDR1 is SGHNT and CDR2 is YYREEE (reference sequence). The CDR3 sequence is CASSEDPEVDIQYF. The CDR3 DNA reads as TGTGCCAGCAGCGAAGACCCGGAGGTTGACATTCAGTACTTC.

This clone has only one observation. The V gene is TRBV7-9, the J gene TRBJ1-5; 9 bases line up with TRBD1. With 5 bases clipped from V and 3 bases from J, the junction kept 5 bases outside the gene matches. Per the germline V gene, CDR1 is SEHNR and CDR2 is FQNEAQ (reference sequence). This CDR3 is built from 15 residues. The DNA of the CDR3 is TGTGCCAGCAGCGAGACAGGGGGGCTCAATCAGCCCCAGCATTTT. This codes for CASSETGGLNQPQHF.

This rearrangement joins TRBV7-2 to TRBJ2-1, with D possibly matching TRBD2 (6 bases). This CDR3 region has 16 residues. The V gene lost 1 base and the J gene lost 2 bases, with 12 bases spanning the gap. From germline, CDR1 is SGHTA and CDR2 FQGNSA. The CDR3 region is CASSLDHGTPYNEQFF. CDR3 bases: TGTGCCAGCAGCTTAGATCACGGGACTCCCTACAATGAGCAGTTCTTC.

This clone has a handful of counts. DNA of the CDR3: TGTGCCAGCAGTTTTGGTGGAACAGTCCCCTGTCGGTGCCAGCCCCAGCATTTT. Encoded protein: CASSFGGTVPCRCQPQHF. The V call is TRBV27, the J call TRBJ1-5; no reliable D call. The germline CDR1 and CDR2 sequences are MNHEY and SMNVEV (reference sequence). The CDR3 loop spans 18 amino acids. Trimming took 3 bases from V and 7 from J, leaving 25 bases between them.

This clone appeared a single time. The rearrangement uses TRBV19 and TRBJ2-7, with 9 positions matching TRBD1. This CDR3 spans 14 amino acids. Losses at the gene ends were 5 bases for V and 2 bases for J; bases not matched to a gene: 4. CDR1 is LNHDA, CDR2 SQIVND, per germline (reference sequence). This chain's CDR3 is CASSSWDRAYEQYF. The CDR3 DNA is TGTGCCAGTAGTTCCTGGGACAGGGCCTACGAGCAGTACTTC.

This sequence joins TRBV5-1 and TRBJ2-7; 11 nucleotides align to TRBD2. The CDR3 consists of 14 residues. Losses at the gene ends were 0 bases for V and 7 bases for J; bases not matched to a gene: 3. Germline V CDR1 and CDR2: SGHRS, YFSETQ. The DNA of the CDR3 is TGCGCCAGCAGCTTGGATGGGACTAGCGGTGAGCAGTACTTC. Translated: CASSLDGTSGEQYF.

Comments on this clone: Its ends do not fully match the called genes, so a read error is possible. The chain is built from TRBV16 and TRBJ2-3; 9 positions agree with TRBD2. Germline-derived CDR1 and CDR2 are KGHSY and FQNENV. The CDR3 extends over 15 amino acids. The CDR3 reads CASSLRREGTDTQYF. The CDR3 DNA reads as TGTGCCAGCAGCCTTCGGCGGGAGGGCACGGATACGCAGTATTTT.

This clone was found once. As DNA, the CDR3 is TGTGCCAGCAGCCAGGGGGCGAAGACCCAGTACTTC. Translation gives CASSQGAKTQYF. The J gene is TRBJ2-5, the V gene TRBV3-1 (or the pseudogene TRBV3-2); TRBD1 might be the D (6 bases). The V gene's germline CDR1 is LGHDT and CDR2 YNNKEL (reference sequence). This CDR3 comprises 12 residues. The V and J ends lost 3 bases and 6 bases respectively, with 8 bases between them.

The J gene is TRBJ2-3, the V gene TRBV3-1 (or the pseudogene TRBV3-2); 8 bases line up with TRBD2. CDR1 and CDR2 from the germline V gene are LGHDT and YNNKEL (reference sequence). V trimming: 1 base; J trimming: 0 bases; junction bases outside the gene matches: 3. CDR3 length: 16 amino acids. CDR3 residues: CASSQGPSGSTDTQYF. The CDR3, as DNA: TGTGCCAGCAGCCAAGGCCCTAGCGGGAGCACAGATACGCAGTATTTT.

The chain links TRBV7-8 to TRBJ1-3; no clear D. Germline lookup yields CDR1 SGHVS and CDR2 FQNEAQ. The CDR3 is 15 residues long. Trimming stripped 2 bases from V and 0 bases from J, with 8 bases between. This CDR3 reads CASSLMRTSGNTIYF. The CDR3 DNA is TGTGCCAGCAGCTTAATGCGCACCTCTGGAAACACCATATATTTT.

The gene calls are TRBV6-5 and TRBJ1-1; maybe TRBD1 (5 bases). CDR1 and CDR2 from the germline V gene are MNHEY and SVGAGI. CDR3 length: 13 amino acids. The V end was cut by 7 bases, the J end by 0 bases, with 9 bases between. The CDR3 loop is CASTRTMNTEAFF. The CDR3 bases are TGTGCCAGCACTAGGACAATGAACACTGAAGCTTTCTTT.

The rearrangement joins TRBV5-1 to TRBJ2-1, with 14 bases that match TRBD2. Unmatched junction bases numbered 7, after V lost 3 bases and J lost 8 bases. The CDR3 is 16 residues long. Germline CDR1 SGHRS, CDR2 YFSETQ. The CDR3 DNA follows: TGCGCCAGCAGCTATGGACTAGCGGGAGGTCGGGATGAGCAGTTCTTC. Its translation: CASSYGLAGGRDEQFF.

CDR3 bases: TGTGCCAGCAGTGTCAACGAGCCTTCACCCCTCCACTTT. Protein: CASSVNEPSPLHF. This sequence joins TRBV2 and TRBJ1-6; no firm D call. From germline, CDR1 is SNHLY and CDR2 FYNNEI. This CDR3 has 13 residues. V was clipped by 4 bases and J by 9 bases, with 10 bases between them.

V gene TRBV19 combines with J gene TRBJ1-4; D remains ambiguous. Trimming took 3 bases from V and 0 from J, leaving 8 bases between them. There are 15 residues in the CDR3. CDR1 is LNHDA and CDR2 is SQIVND in the germline V gene (reference sequence). In DNA form, the CDR3 reads TGTGCCAGTAGTATCATGAGCGCAACTAATGAAAAACTGTTTTTT. It translates to CASSIMSATNEKLFF.

The V call is TRBV19, the J call TRBJ2-7; 7 bases align to TRBD1. CDR3 length equals 15 residues. Germline V gene sequence: CDR1 LNHDA, CDR2 SQIVND (reference sequence). The junction had 7 bases not matched to a gene; V was cut back by 4 bases and J by 1 base. The chain's CDR3 is CASSRTGDPSYEQYF. The CDR3 DNA sequence: TGTGCCAGTAGTAGAACAGGGGACCCTTCCTACGAGCAGTACTTC.

The V and J genes are TRBV7-9 and TRBJ1-3; D possibly corresponds to TRBD1 (6 bases). The germline CDR1 and CDR2 sequences are SEHNR and FQNEAQ (reference sequence). Trimming took off 11 bases at V and 0 bases at J, with 14 bases between the two ends. The CDR3 spans 14 residues. CDR3 nucleotides: TGTGCCCTCGGGGGCAGGGGCTCTGGAAACACCATATATTTT. Its translation is CALGGRGSGNTIYF.